This T cell receptor beta chain was sequenced in a study of T cells in Graves' hyperthyroidism and ophthalmopathy. The study's findings and limits: Appearing also in blood were most of the thyroid clonotypes expanded above 0.001.

The sample holds many counts of this clonotype. Its antigen is as yet unknown. Lactation, pregnancy, other autoimmune disease or uncontrolled infection excluded patients. The investigators amplified TCR beta CDR3 regions from RNA transcripts. The primer set for the first-round RT-PCR of the TCR CDR3 was HTBI. Using its own MiXCR run on the multiplex PCR reads, TCRdb lists one record per CDR3 protein. The profile shows about 570,000 distinct CDR3 sequences, around 15% of them singletons. The CDR3 consists of 16 residues. The germline V gene has CDR1 SEHNR and CDR2 FQNEAQ (reference sequence). Trimming removed 4 bases at V and 2 bases at J, with 17 bases between.

The V and J genes are TRBV7-9 and TRBJ2-5, with D possibly being TRBD1 (6 bases). This receptor was identified in a woman between 40 and 55 years old with Graves' hyperthyroidism. Material: blood. The CDR3 loop reads CASSSYPWTAQETQYF. CDR3 nucleotides: TGTGCCAGCAGCTCTTACCCTTGGACAGCTCAAGAGACCCAGTACTTC.